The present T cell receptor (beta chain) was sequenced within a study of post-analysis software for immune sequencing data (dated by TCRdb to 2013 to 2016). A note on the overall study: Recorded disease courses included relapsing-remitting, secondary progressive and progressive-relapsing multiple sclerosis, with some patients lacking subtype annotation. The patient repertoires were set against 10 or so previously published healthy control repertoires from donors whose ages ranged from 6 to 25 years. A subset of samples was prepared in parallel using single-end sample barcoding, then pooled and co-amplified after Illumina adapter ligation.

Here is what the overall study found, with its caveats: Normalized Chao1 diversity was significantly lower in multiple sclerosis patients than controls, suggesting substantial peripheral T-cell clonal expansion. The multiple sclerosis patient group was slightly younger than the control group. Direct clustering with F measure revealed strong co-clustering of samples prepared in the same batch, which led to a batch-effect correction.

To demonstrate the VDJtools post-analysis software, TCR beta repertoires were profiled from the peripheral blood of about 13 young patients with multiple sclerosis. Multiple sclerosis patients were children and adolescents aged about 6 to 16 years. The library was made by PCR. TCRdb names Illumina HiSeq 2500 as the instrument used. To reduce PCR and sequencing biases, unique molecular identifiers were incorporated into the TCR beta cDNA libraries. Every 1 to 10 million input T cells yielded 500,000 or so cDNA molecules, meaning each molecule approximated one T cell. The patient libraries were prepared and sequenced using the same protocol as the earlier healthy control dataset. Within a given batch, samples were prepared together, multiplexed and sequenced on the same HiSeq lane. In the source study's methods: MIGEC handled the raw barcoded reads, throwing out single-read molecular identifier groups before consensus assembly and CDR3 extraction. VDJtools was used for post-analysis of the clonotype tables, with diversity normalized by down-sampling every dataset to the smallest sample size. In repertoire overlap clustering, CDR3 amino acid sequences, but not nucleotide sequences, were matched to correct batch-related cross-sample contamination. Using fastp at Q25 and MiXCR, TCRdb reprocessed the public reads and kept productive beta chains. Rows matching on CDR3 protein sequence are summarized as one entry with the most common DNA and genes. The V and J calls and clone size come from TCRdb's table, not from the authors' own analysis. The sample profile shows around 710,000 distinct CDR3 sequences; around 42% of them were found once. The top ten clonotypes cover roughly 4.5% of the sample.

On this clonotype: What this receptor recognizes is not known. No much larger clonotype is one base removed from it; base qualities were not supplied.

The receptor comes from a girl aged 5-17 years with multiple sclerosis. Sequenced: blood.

The nucleotides read TGTGCCAGCAGTTTATGGGTGCTATTTGACGAGCAGTACTTC. This codes for CASSLWVLFDEQYF. Recombination joined TRBV28 with TRBJ2-7; no D gene call is confident. V sheds 0 bases and J sheds 5 bases, leaving 11 bases between their ends. Its CDR3 holds 14 amino acids, cysteine through phenylalanine. The entry retains the CDR3 DNA only, 42 bases that are in frame from base 1. CDR1 and CDR2 were assigned from the germline V gene as MDHEN and SYDVKM.